This paragraph reports one TCR beta chain. Its antigen is currently not known. No qualities accompany the bases; no much larger clone lies one base away. Relative to germline, V is missing 0 bases and J is missing 7 bases, with 8 bases of the junction outside any gene match. Including the terminal cysteine and phenylalanine, the CDR3 comprises 16 residues. The entry retains the CDR3 DNA only, 48 bases that are in frame from base 1. CDR1 and CDR2 (MNHEY, SVGAGI) derive from the germline V gene. The data stem from a study of brain T cells in children with intractable seizures (dated by TCRdb to 2020 to 2023). At the level of the whole study: A NanoString immunology panel was first used to screen resected brain tissue from more than 40 pediatric epilepsy surgery cases for immune gene transcripts. Of the roughly 12 selected surgery cases, pre-surgery blood was also sequenced for eight, so four had brain tissue only. Study-level results and caveats: Sequencing depth differed between pre- and post-surgery blood, so clones missing from the pre-surgery sample may reflect undersampling. Viral specificity was inferred only from CDR3 sequence similarity, and patients' HCMV serostatus was unknown.

The immunoSEQ assay was applied to genomic DNA to generate the TCR beta chain sequences. As for the original processing: CDR3 sequences not starting with the conserved framework cysteine at position 104 were manually removed. To get clonality, the normalized Shannon's Diversity Index was subtracted from one, giving values from 0 (maximal diversity) to 1 (oligoclonal). Chi-squared comparison-of-proportions tests assessed whether the same CDR3 differed in frequency between samples, such as brain versus blood. Public clonotypes were found through immuneACCESS searches, while the VDJdb browser was used to judge similarity to known antiviral clonotypes. As stored in TCRdb, this immuneACCESS dataset retains in-frame rearrangements with V and J assigned. A fraction of the clones does not appear; measured against another copy, unresolved V genes explain less than half of the discrepancy, and the remainder lacks a known reason. V and J calls and clone size are as listed in that table; D and trimming were resolved from the DNA. Within this sample are approximately 110,000 clones, with roughly 92% of them counted one time only. More than 3% of the sample comes from the top ten.

The time point label of this sample denotes: resected brain tissue, or blood drawn just prior to surgery. Surgery cases with the highest brain T cell transcript signatures were selected for TCR beta chain sequencing of brain tissue and, where available, blood. Before surgery, the patients had been given at least one anti-epileptic drug. TCR-sequenced patients were children with drug-resistant epilepsy due to tuberous sclerosis complex, focal cortical dysplasia, Rasmussen encephalitis or hemimegalencephaly. The blood samples were collected right before the epilepsy surgery. Bulk genomic DNA was isolated from unsorted brain tissue and whole blood using the Monarch genomic DNA purification kit.

Specimen: peripheral blood, collected at surgery. The V and J segments used are TRBV6-5 and TRBJ1-1, and TRBD1 matches 10 of the central bases. The TCR sequence derives from a boy younger than two with hemimegalencephaly and intractable seizures. This receptor carries the CDR3 CASSYSGPGTGVEAFF. The nucleotide sequence reads TGTGCCAGCAGTTACTCGGGGCCCGGGACAGGGGTTGAAGCTTTCTTT.